A single sample gave rise to the 25 T cell receptor beta chains below, sequenced in a study of siplizumab effects on memory and regulatory T cells. The data were produced by immunoSEQ multiplex PCR, yet TCRdb's version contains in-frame clones alone and is incomplete. The sample lists approximately 98,000 clones, roughly 94% occurring once. The sequencing input was non-Treg CD4+ T cells sorted from blood. These receptors came from a human donor in good health.

V is TRBV10-1 and J is TRBJ2-3, with D possibly being TRBD1 (5 bases). Trimming stripped 0 bases from V and 5 bases from J, with 12 bases between. This CDR3 comprises 15 residues. Germline values: CDR1 WNHNN, CDR2 SYGVQD (reference sequence). The CDR3 sequence: CASSESVADRDTQYF. The CDR3 DNA is TGCGCCAGCAGTGAGTCCGTGGCAGACAGAGATACGCAGTATTTT.

This clone came up once. This chain joins TRBV27 and TRBJ1-2; 8 positions match TRBD1. The CDR3 runs 16 residues. The V and J ends lost 5 bases and 8 bases, in that order; junction bases with no gene match: 16. CDR1 is MNHEY and CDR2 is SMNVEV in the germline V gene (reference sequence). CDR3 residues: CASSNSGTGRLGGYTF. The CDR3 region has the DNA TGTGCCAGCAGTAATTCAGGGACAGGCCGGCTTGGGGGCTACACCTTC.

The rearrangement links TRBV5-1 to TRBJ1-5; D gene ambiguous. Germline V CDR1 and CDR2: SGHRS, YFSETQ. The CDR3 runs to 16 residues. V lost 4 bases, J lost 4 bases, and 18 bases lay in between. DNA of the CDR3: TGCGCCAGCAGCACCCGACCCGGGCAAGGTAATCAGCCCCAGCATTTT. Translation gives CASSTRPGQGNQPQHF. Combining the CDR3 with reference TRBV5-1 and TRBJ1-5 gives the whole variable domain KAGVTQTPRYLIKTRGQQVTLSCSPISGHRSVSWYQQTPGQGLQFLFEYFSETQRNKGNFPGRFSGRQFSNSRSEMNVSTLELGDSALYLCASSTRPGQGNQPQHFGDGTRLSIL.

The chain has TRBV7-9 and TRBJ2-7, with D tentatively TRBD1 or TRBD2 (5 bases each). Germline V lookup: CDR1 SEHNR, CDR2 FQNEAQ (reference sequence). This CDR3 has 17 amino acids. V lost 1 base to trimming and J lost 3 bases, with 19 bases between them. The chain's CDR3 is CASSLGDDTEHYYEQYF. CDR3 in DNA: TGTGCCAGCAGCTTAGGGGACGATACAGAGCATTACTACGAGCAGTACTTC.

The chain couples TRBV11-2 to TRBJ1-5, with D perhaps TRBD1 (6 bases). This CDR3 region has 15 residues. The V gene lost 5 bases and the J gene lost 3 bases, with 14 bases spanning the gap. CDR1 is SGHAT, CDR2 FQNNGV, per germline. CDR3 amino acids: CASSPGDSLNQPQHF. CDR3 coding DNA: TGTGCCAGCAGCCCAGGGGACTCGCTCAATCAGCCCCAGCATTTT.

This chain connects TRBV7-8 to TRBJ1-1, with unresolved D. Germline assignment: CDR1 SGHVS and CDR2 FQNEAQ. The CDR3 covers 11 residues. V lost 1 base and J 5 bases, leaving 2 bases between the germline ends. The CDR3 reads CASSLVTEAFF. For the CDR3, the DNA is TGTGCCAGCAGCTTAGTTACTGAAGCTTTCTTT.

The chain combines TRBV6-6 with TRBJ1-4; D uncertain. Germline CDR1 reads MNHNY; CDR2 reads SVGAGI (reference sequence). V was pared by 2 bases and J by 4 bases, with 5 bases between. There are 13 residues in the CDR3. The CDR3 DNA reads as TGTGCCAGCAGTTACACCGTTAATGAAAAACTGTTTTTT. Amino acid sequence: CASSYTVNEKLFF.

V and J are TRBV30 and TRBJ2-6; 12 bases are a match to TRBD2. With V trimmed by 2 bases and J by 3 bases, 8 bases remained unmatched. Per the germline V gene, CDR1 is GTSNPN and CDR2 is SVGIG (reference sequence). This CDR3 spans 18 amino acids. The CDR3 region has the DNA TGTGCCTGGAGTATTCGACTAGCGGGAGTATTTGGGGCCAACGTCCTGACTTTC. Translating it yields CAWSIRLAGVFGANVLTF.

V and J are TRBV2 and TRBJ1-2; TRBD1 matches at 7 bases. The CDR3 consists of 17 residues. CDR1 and CDR2 (germline): SNHLY, FYNNEI. The V segment lost 8 bases and the J segment 3 bases; nucleotides outside the gene matches: 18. CDR3 residues: CASGKTGWTGEYYGYTF. The CDR3 bases are TGTGCCAGCGGGAAAACTGGGTGGACAGGAGAATACTATGGCTACACCTTC.

The chain recombines TRBV29-1 with TRBJ1-1, with unresolved D. Trimming took off 0 bases at V and 2 bases at J, with 13 bases between the two ends. CDR1 SQVTM and CDR2 ANQGSEA come from the germline V gene. The CDR3 consists of 15 residues. CDR3 in DNA: TGCAGCGTTGAAGATCTTGGAGGGAAAAACACTGAAGCTTTCTTT. It yields the protein CSVEDLGGKNTEAFF.

The chain couples TRBV6-1 to TRBJ1-3; D uncertain. Trimming took off 6 bases at V and 8 bases at J, with 20 bases between the two ends. There are 15 residues in the CDR3. Germline assignment: CDR1 MNHNS and CDR2 SASEGT. The CDR3 DNA sequence: TGTGCCAGCAGAGTAGACGGTTTAAGTGTGGACACCATATATTTT. It yields the protein CASRVDGLSVDTIYF.

This clone showed up just once. J is TRBJ2-7 and V is TRBV7-8; 8 bases map to TRBD2. Losses at the gene ends were 2 bases for V and 4 bases for J; bases not matched to a gene: 7. CDR3 length: 15 residues. Per the germline V gene, CDR1 is SGHVS and CDR2 is FQNEAQ. For the CDR3, the DNA is TGTGCCAGCAGCTTAAGAGCGGGAGAATGGTACGAGCAGTACTTC. Translated, it gives CASSLRAGEWYEQYF.

This sequence joins TRBV6-6 and TRBJ2-2, with 9 bases fitting TRBD1. V gave up 2 bases and J gave up 5 bases; unmatched junction bases: 6. The CDR3 extends over 16 amino acids. Germline assignment: CDR1 MNHNY and CDR2 SVGAGI (reference sequence). The CDR3 spells CASSYLQGAGTGELFF. CDR3 DNA sequence: TGTGCCAGCAGTTACCTACAGGGGGCCGGAACCGGGGAGCTGTTTTTT.

V gene TRBV28 combines with J gene TRBJ1-5, with D possibly TRBD1 on 6 matching bases. There are 16 residues in the CDR3. The ends were cut back, 7 bases at V and 1 base at J, with 17 bases in the middle. CDR1 and CDR2 (germline): MDHEN, SYDVKM. CDR3 loop: CASIERDTRSNQPQHF. CDR3 DNA: TGTGCCAGCATCGAACGGGACACCAGGAGCAATCAGCCCCAGCATTTT.

The V and J genes are TRBV27 and TRBJ2-5, with a possible D match to TRBD2 (6 bases). Germline V gives CDR1 MNHEY, CDR2 SMNVEV (reference sequence). CDR3 length: 13 amino acids. V was shortened by 10 bases and J by 5 bases, with 17 bases between the two germline ends. CDR3 sequence reads: CATRTQGGETQYF. CDR3 bases: TGTGCCACCAGGACTCAGGGAGGTGAGACCCAGTACTTC.

This chain uses TRBV5-1 with TRBJ2-3, with D maybe TRBD1 (6 bases). In germline, CDR1 is SGHRS, CDR2 YFSETQ. The V end was cut by 5 bases, the J end by 1 base, with 8 bases between. The CDR3 totals 13 residues. The CDR3 loop is CASSGGRTDTQYF. CDR3 DNA: TGCGCCAGCAGTGGGGGCCGCACAGATACGCAGTATTTT.

The J gene is TRBJ2-1, the V gene TRBV6-5; 7 positions match TRBD2. The germline gives CDR1 MNHEY, CDR2 SVGAGI. CDR3 length: 14 amino acids. V was pared by 6 bases and J by 0 bases, with 2 bases of the junction left unmatched. Here the CDR3 DNA reads TGTGCCAGCAGCTGGACTAGCTCCTACAATGAGCAGTTCTTC. Translating gives CASSWTSSYNEQFF.

This clone has only one observation. The chain combines TRBV15 with TRBJ1-2; 7 bases align to TRBD1. Trimming took 3 bases from V and 11 from J; bases not matched to a gene: 12. Germline CDR1 is LNHNV and CDR2 is YYDKDF (reference sequence). The CDR3 covers 14 residues. CDR3 residues: CATSSHGQDLRYTF. In nucleotides, the CDR3 is TGTGCCACCAGCAGTCACGGACAGGATTTGCGATACACCTTC.

The chain employs TRBV29-1 and TRBJ2-2; a possible D gene is TRBD2 (6 bases). Per the germline V gene, CDR1 is SQVTM and CDR2 is ANQGSEA. Trimming removed 4 bases at V and 2 bases at J, with 8 bases between. CDR3 size: 13 residues. This CDR3 is CSVGGVNTGELFF. CDR3 coding DNA: TGCAGCGTTGGCGGGGTAAACACCGGGGAGCTGTTTTTT.

The J gene is TRBJ1-4, the V gene TRBV7-9, with a possible D match to TRBD1 (5 bases). The CDR3 extends over 17 amino acids. Germline CDR1 and CDR2: SEHNR and FQNEAQ (reference sequence). Deletions cut 3 bases from V and 1 base from J, with 15 bases between. CDR3 bases: TGTGCCAGCAGCTTGCGTCAGGGCGGTATAACTAATGAAAAACTGTTTTTT. Residues: CASSLRQGGITNEKLFF.

The CDR3 region has the DNA TGTGCCAGCAGTTTACGGGCTGGGGCCAACGTCCTGACTTTC. Protein: CASSLRAGANVLTF. The chain uses TRBV28 and TRBJ2-6; no definite D call. The CDR3 length is 14 residues. V lost 2 bases, J lost 2 bases, and 4 bases lay in between. Germline V CDR1 and CDR2: MDHEN, SYDVKM.

The chain couples TRBV28 to TRBJ2-2, with 11 positions matching TRBD2. The CDR3 loop spans 15 amino acids. Germline loops: CDR1 MDHEN, CDR2 SYDVKM. The V and J ends lost 5 bases and 2 bases, in that order; junction bases with no gene match: 1. This chain's CDR3 is CASSRLAGNTGELFF. The CDR3 nucleotides are TGTGCCAGCAGTAGACTAGCGGGAAACACCGGGGAGCTGTTTTTT.

This clone was detected a few times. J is TRBJ2-7 and V is TRBV28; D tentatively fits TRBD1 or TRBD2 (5 bases each). The germline CDR1 and CDR2 sequences are MDHEN and SYDVKM. The V end was cut by 8 bases, the J end by 5 bases, with 13 bases between. CDR3 length: 12 amino acids. CDR3 sequence reads: CASGPGPHEQYF. The CDR3 nucleotides are TGTGCCAGCGGGCCGGGACCGCACGAGCAGTACTTC. Together with reference TRBV28 and TRBJ2-7, the CDR3 gives the full variable domain: DVKVTQSSRYLVKRTGEKVFLECVQDMDHENMFWYRQDPGLGLRLIYFSYDVKMKEKGDIPEGYSVSREKKERFSLILESASTNQTSMYLCASGPGPHEQYFGPGTRLTVT.

This chain links TRBV5-1 with TRBJ2-1; no clear D. Trimming stripped 1 base from V and 9 bases from J, with 14 bases between. Looked up from germline, CDR1 is SGHRS and CDR2 is YFSETQ. The CDR3 loop spans 14 amino acids. In DNA, the CDR3 is TGCGCCAGCAGCTTGCTCGGGTCATCCGGTGAGCAGTTCTTC. This gives the protein CASSLLGSSGEQFF.

The chain joins TRBV2 to TRBJ2-7, with 9 bases matching TRBD1. J was trimmed by 4 bases and V by 7 bases; bases with no gene match: 8. This CDR3 has 14 residues. Germline V gene lookup returns CDR1 SNHLY and CDR2 FYNNEI. The CDR3 reads CASTKQGAWYEQYF. The CDR3, as DNA: TGTGCCAGCACAAAACAGGGGGCCTGGTACGAGCAGTACTTC.